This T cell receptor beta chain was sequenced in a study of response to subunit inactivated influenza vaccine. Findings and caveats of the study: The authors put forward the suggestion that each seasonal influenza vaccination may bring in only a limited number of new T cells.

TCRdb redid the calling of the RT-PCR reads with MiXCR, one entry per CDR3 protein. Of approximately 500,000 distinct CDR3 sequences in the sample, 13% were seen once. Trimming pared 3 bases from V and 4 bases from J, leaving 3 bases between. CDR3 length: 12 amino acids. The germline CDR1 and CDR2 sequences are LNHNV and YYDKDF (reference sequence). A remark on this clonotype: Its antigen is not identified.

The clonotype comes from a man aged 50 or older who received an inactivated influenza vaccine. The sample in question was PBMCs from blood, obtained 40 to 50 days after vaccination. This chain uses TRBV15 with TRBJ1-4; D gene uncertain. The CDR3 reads CATSRYNEKLFF. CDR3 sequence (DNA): TGTGCCACCAGCAGGTATAATGAAAAACTGTTTTTT.